The 8 T cell receptor beta chains below all came from one sample that was sequenced in a study of T cell responses to AZD1222 COVID-19 vaccine (dated by TCRdb to the early 2020s). This specimen's time point label, per the study, means: sample from adult after SARS-CoV-2 infection, after symptom onset. Library method: the immunoSEQ multiplex PCR assay. In TCRdb, the immuneACCESS table is reduced to in-frame sequences with V and J assigned. These tables do not hold every clone; where another copy was compared, an unresolved V gene accounts for under half, and the others remain unexplained. In all, the sample holds more than 150,000 clones, and roughly nine tenths of those were seen once. 5.5% to 8% of the sample is taken by the ten largest. The sample here was peripheral blood, taken after recovery from COVID-19. The receptors stem from an adult who had recovered from COVID-19.

The chain is built from TRBV29-1 and TRBJ2-7; D remains unclear. The CDR3 runs 13 residues. The V gene lost 1 base and the J gene lost 0 bases, with 7 bases spanning the gap. Germline V CDR1 and CDR2: SQVTM, ANQGSEA. The CDR3 here is CSVEVSGSYEQYF. CDR3 DNA: TGCAGCGTTGAAGTTAGTGGCTCCTACGAGCAGTACTTC.

The chain uses TRBV9 and TRBJ1-5; 7 nucleotides agree with TRBD1. V lost 4 bases to trimming and J lost 1 base; unmatched junction nucleotides: 5. There are 15 residues in the CDR3. Germline CDR1 and CDR2: SGDLS and YYNGEE. The DNA of the CDR3 is TGTGCCAGCAGCTCAGACAGGGAAAGCAATCAGCCCCAGCATTTT. Encoded protein: CASSSDRESNQPQHF.

The chain joins TRBV27 to TRBJ2-3; D is uncertain. This CDR3 has 13 residues. Germline V CDR1 and CDR2: MNHEY, SMNVEV (reference sequence). Trimming shortened V by 4 bases and J by 3 bases, and 8 bases separated the two germline ends. The CDR3 loop is CASSSFSTDTQYF. CDR3 nucleotide sequence: TGTGCCAGCAGTTCCTTTTCGACAGATACGCAGTATTTT.

This clone was seen only once. The chain couples TRBV5-5 to TRBJ1-1; 8 bases are shared with TRBD1. Germline V gives CDR1 SGHKS, CDR2 YYEKEE (reference sequence). V lost 2 bases and J lost 2; bases outside the gene matches: 2. The CDR3 is 14 amino acids. The CDR3: CASSFGQGNTEAFF. The DNA of the CDR3 is TGTGCCAGCAGCTTTGGACAGGGAAACACTGAAGCTTTCTTT.

CDR3 in DNA: TGCAGTGCTAGATACCAGCACGAGCAGTACTTC. It translates to CSARYQHEQYF. The chain combines TRBV20-1 with TRBJ2-7; D is uncertain. The V and J ends lost 2 bases and 5 bases respectively, with 7 bases between them. Germline V gene lookup returns CDR1 DFQATT and CDR2 SNEGSKA (reference sequence). This CDR3 has 11 residues.

This chain's CDR3 is CASSGTGVLGMGYTF. CDR3 in DNA: TGTGCCAGTTCCGGGACAGGGGTCCTTGGGATGGGCTACACCTTC. The J gene is TRBJ1-2, the V gene TRBV19; the match to TRBD1 covers 10 bases. The germline gives CDR1 LNHDA, CDR2 SQIVND (reference sequence). The CDR3 spans 15 residues. V was pared by 8 bases and J by 8 bases, with 14 bases of the junction left unmatched.

The CDR3 spells CASSHRDRGYNEQFF. The CDR3 nucleotides read TGCGCCAGCAGCCACCGGGACAGGGGCTACAATGAGCAGTTCTTC. The chain carries TRBV5-1 and TRBJ2-1; 10 bases are shared with TRBD1. The junction had 4 bases not matched to a gene; V was cut back by 4 bases and J by 3 bases. The CDR3 has 15 amino acids. Germline lookup yields CDR1 SGHRS and CDR2 YFSETQ.

This chain's CDR3 is CASSPSEGSGGAFF. CDR3 coding DNA: TGTGCCAGCTCACCCTCCGAAGGGTCGGGGGGAGCTTTCTTT. The chain carries TRBV18 and TRBJ1-1; tentatively, D is TRBD1 (5 bases). This CDR3 has 14 residues. Trimming shortened V by 3 bases and J by 10 bases, and 18 bases separated the two germline ends. Germline assignment: CDR1 KGHSH and CDR2 LQKENI. The full variable domain, rest sourced from reference TRBV18 and TRBJ1-1, is NAGVMQNPRHLVRRRGQEARLRCSPMKGHSHVYWYRQLPEEGLKFMVYLQKENIIDESGMPKERFSAEFPKEGPSILRIQQVVRGDSAAYFCASSPSEGSGGAFFGQGTRLTVV.